Listed below are T cell receptor beta chains from one sample, sequenced in a study of metastatic and nonmetastatic thyroid tumors. With MiXCR, TCRdb called clones anew from the PCR reads. Counted here are about 33,000 clones, about a sixth occurring once; the ten biggest clones make up around an eighth. The specimen was blood. Receptors originate from a male donor with papillary thyroid cancer or a benign thyroid nodule (not recorded which). Some clones in this sample may be carry-over from other donors' samples. CDR3s include the opening cysteine and the closing phenylalanine or tryptophan. The D gene is left open where the match is weak. The size entry is marked missing in some rows and otherwise reads once, few, many or a size class.

V gene	clone size	J gene	D gene	CDR3 DNA	CDR3 protein
TRBV4-1	many	TRBJ2-3	TRBD2	TGCGCCAGCAGCCAAGATCCAGGGGCGGGGGGTGAGAATACGCAGTATTTT	CASSQDPGAGGENTQYF
TRBV12-3/TRBV12-4	NA	TRBJ2-7	TRBD2	TGTGCCAGCAGTTTACTAGCGGGGAACTACGAGCAGTACTTC	CASSLLAGNYEQYF
TRBV28	many	TRBJ2-3	TRBD2	TGTGCCAGCAGCCCCCTAGCGGGAGGCACAGATACGCAGTATTTT	CASSPLAGGTDTQYF
TRBV28	medium-sized	TRBJ2-7	NA	TGTGCCAGCAGTTTATTGACACTCTCGGGGTCGGGGTACGAGCAGTACTTC	CASSLLTLSGSGYEQYF
TRBV28	many	TRBJ2-1	TRBD2	TGTGCCAGCAGTCCAGGCGGGAGGGATTACAATGAGCAGTTCTTC	CASSPGGRDYNEQFF
TRBV28	many	TRBJ1-5	NA	TGTGCCAGCAGTTTTATGACGGGATATCAGCCCCAGCATTTT	CASSFMTGYQPQHF
TRBV27	many	TRBJ2-2	NA	TGTGCCAGCAGTTTTGGGACATTAAACACCGGGGAGCTGTTTTTT	CASSFGTLNTGELFF
TRBV30	many	TRBJ2-1	TRBD2	TGTGCCTGGAGTAATAGCGGGAGGGCGGAGTTCTTC	CAWSNSGRAEFF
TRBV3-1	many	TRBJ2-2	TRBD1	TGTGCCAGCAGCCGGACAGGGACAGCGGCGGGCGGGGAGCTGTTTTTT	CASSRTGTAAGGELFF
TRBV20-1	NA	TRBJ1-2	NA	TGCAGTGCTCTGGACGGCTATGGCTACACCTTC	CSALDGYGYTF
TRBV5-1	NA	TRBJ2-3	NA	TGCTCCATCAGCCCCCGGCAGGGGGGAGGTGATACGCAGTATTTT	CSISPRQGGGDTQYF
TRBV28	medium-sized	TRBJ2-7	TRBD2	TGTGCCAGCAGTACCGTACTCGGGACTAGCGGGAGGGTCGTCTACGAGCAGTACTTC	CASSTVLGTSGRVVYEQYF
TRBV12-3/TRBV12-4	many	TRBJ1-6	NA	TGTGCCAGCAGCCCACAGGGAACACGATCACCCCTCCACTTT	CASSPQGTRSPLHF
TRBV5-6	many	TRBJ2-5	NA	TGTGCCAGCAGCTTGGTAGGGACCGAGGGGGGAGCCCAGTACTTC	CASSLVGTEGGAQYF
TRBV6-1	medium-sized	TRBJ1-2	NA	TGTGCCAGCAGTGAAGACAGTAACTATGGCTACACCTTC	CASSEDSNYGYTF
TRBV30	many	TRBJ2-1	NA	TGTGCCTGTACTAAATCTAAGGAAAGCGGTGAGCAGTTCTTC	CACTKSKESGEQFF
TRBV12-3/TRBV12-4	many	TRBJ1-5	NA	TGTGCCAGCAGTCGGGGTTTACAGATACAGCCCCAGCATTTT	CASSRGLQIQPQHF
TRBV6-2/TRBV6-3	NA	TRBJ1-1	NA	TGTGCCAGCAGAAGCCCCATTTTGTGGAACACTGAAGCTTTCTTT	CASRSPILWNTEAFF
TRBV29-1	many	TRBJ2-3	NA	TGCAGCGCCGGGGGACCGGGAACAGATACGCAGTATTTT	CSAGGPGTDTQYF
TRBV6-6	NA	TRBJ2-7	NA	TGTGCCAGCAGTTACAGTGCAGCCTATACCTACGAGCAGTACTTC	CASSYSAAYTYEQYF
TRBV6-5	NA	TRBJ1-3	NA	TGTGCCAGCAGTTTGGGGCTGCCTGGAAACACCATATATTTT	CASSLGLPGNTIYF
TRBV19	many	TRBJ2-7	NA	TGTGCCAGTAGTCCATCCGCGTCGAGCTCCTACGAGCAGTACTTC	CASSPSASSSYEQYF
TRBV7-8	NA	TRBJ2-7	TRBD1	TGTGCCAGAAGAGGACAGGGTTTCGAGCAGTACTTC	CARRGQGFEQYF
TRBV6-1	medium-sized	TRBJ1-2	TRBD1	TGTGCCAGCAGCCGCGGGACAGACTATGGCTACACCTTC	CASSRGTDYGYTF
TRBV7-9	many	TRBJ1-1	TRBD1	TGTGCCAGCAGCTGGGACAGGGGGGAAGCTTTCTTT	CASSWDRGEAFF
TRBV18	many	TRBJ2-7	NA	TGTGCCAGCTCTCCCCCGGGTCCACCGGCCTACGAGCAGTACTTC	CASSPPGPPAYEQYF
TRBV10-1	NA	TRBJ1-1	NA	TGCGCCAGCAGTGAGTCGAGTGGGACAACTGAAGCTTTCTTT	CASSESSGTTEAFF
TRBV24-1	NA	TRBJ2-1	TRBD2	TGTGCCACCTTGGGACTAGCGGCTTACTCTGAGCAGTTCTTC	CATLGLAAYSEQFF
TRBV5-1	NA	TRBJ1-1	TRBD1	TGCGCCAGCAGCTTGGGGACAGGACGCCTTCTGAAGTACACTGAAGCTTTCTTT	CASSLGTGRLLKYTEAFF
TRBV4-2	many	TRBJ2-2	TRBD2	TGTGCCAGCAGCCAAGGACTAGCGGTAGGGTACACCGGGGAGCTGTTTTTT	CASSQGLAVGYTGELFF
TRBV6-5	NA	TRBJ1-2	TRBD1	TGTGCCAGCATTTATTCCCGGACAGGGGGAAGAGTTGGCTACATCTTC	CASIYSRTGGRVGYIF
TRBV24-1	medium-sized	TRBJ2-7	NA	TGTGCCACCAGTGATTCCCAGGGCCACGAGCAGTACTTC	CATSDSQGHEQYF
TRBV5-1	NA	TRBJ1-2	NA	TGCGCCAGCAGCTTGGGTCAGGGTTCGGGTTCGTTCGGCTACACCTTC	CASSLGQGSGSFGYTF
TRBV7-8	many	TRBJ2-5	TRBD2	TGTGCCAGCAGCTCCAATAGCGGGGGGTTCCAAGAGACCCAGTACTTC	CASSSNSGGFQETQYF
TRBV6-2/TRBV6-3	NA	TRBJ2-7	TRBD2	TGTGCCAGCAGTTCGGGACTAGCGAACCTTCCCTACGAGCAGTACTTC	CASSSGLANLPYEQYF
TRBV7-2	NA	TRBJ2-3	NA	TGTGCCAGCAGCTTAGGGCCCCGGGGGAAAGATACGCAGTATTTT	CASSLGPRGKDTQYF
TRBV6-2/TRBV6-3	NA	TRBJ1-1	NA	TGTGCCAGAAGGGACCTACGGGGGGGAGACACTGAAGCTTTCTTT	CARRDLRGGDTEAFF
TRBV7-9	many	TRBJ1-1	NA	TGTGCCAGCAGCTTAAGCCGGATGAACACTGAAGCTTTCTTT	CASSLSRMNTEAFF